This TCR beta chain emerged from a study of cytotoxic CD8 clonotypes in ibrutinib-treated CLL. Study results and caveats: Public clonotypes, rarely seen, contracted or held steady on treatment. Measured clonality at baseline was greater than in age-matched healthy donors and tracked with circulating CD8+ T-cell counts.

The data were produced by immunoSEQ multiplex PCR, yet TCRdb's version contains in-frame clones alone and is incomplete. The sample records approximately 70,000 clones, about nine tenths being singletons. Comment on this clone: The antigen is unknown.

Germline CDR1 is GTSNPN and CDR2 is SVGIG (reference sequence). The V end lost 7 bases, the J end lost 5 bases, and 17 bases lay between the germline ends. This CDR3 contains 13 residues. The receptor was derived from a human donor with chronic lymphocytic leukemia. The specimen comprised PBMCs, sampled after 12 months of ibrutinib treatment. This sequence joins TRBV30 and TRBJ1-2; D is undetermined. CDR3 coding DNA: TGTGCCTCTCTCCAGATTGCGACTTATGGCTACACCTTC. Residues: CASLQIATYGYTF.